A selection of T cell receptor beta chains follows, all from one sample in a study of technical replicates of blood from four donors. TCRdb's table, derived via immunoSEQ multiplex PCR, lists solely in-frame clones and lacks some. This table holds some 71,000 clones, nearly 98% found once. Sequenced sample: T cells isolated from PBMCs. The origin of the receptors is a human donor in good health. The CDR3 runs from the conserved cysteine through the conserved F or W. A D gene is named only where the DNA matches it firmly. Clone sizes are given selectively: once, few, many, or a class where the clone is expanded.

j_gene | abundance | d_gene | v_gene | CDR3nt | CDR3aa
TRBJ2-7 | . | . | TRBV2 | TGTGCCAGCAGTGGAGGATACTCCTACGAGCAGTACTTC | CASSGGYSYEQYF
TRBJ1-5 | . | . | TRBV6-5 | TGTGCCAGCAGTTCGGGGAGGTATCAGCCCCAGCATTTT | CASSSGRYQPQHF
TRBJ2-7 | . | TRBD2 | TRBV5-1 | TGCGCCAGCAGCTCGACGGGACTAGCGGGAGTCCCGGACGAGCAGTACTTC | CASSSTGLAGVPDEQYF
TRBJ2-7 | . | . | TRBV5-4 | TGTGCCAGCAGCCAGGGCTCCGAGCAGTACTTC | CASSQGSEQYF
TRBJ1-2 | . | TRBD1 | TRBV28 | TGTGCCAGCAGTCCTTCATTGGGACAGACAGTCTATGGCTACACCTTC | CASSPSLGQTVYGYTF
TRBJ1-4 | . | . | TRBV6-6 | TGTGCCACCGGACCACAGGTTGAGGATGAAAAACTGTTTTTT | CATGPQVEDEKLFF
TRBJ2-7 | . | . | TRBV4-3 | TGCGCCAGCAGCCCAGGAGGGGGCCTTATCTACGAGCAGTACTTC | CASSPGGGLIYEQYF
TRBJ1-2 | . | . | TRBV18 | TGTGCCAGCTCACCATACGACCAGGGAAATGGCTACACCTTC | CASSPYDQGNGYTF
TRBJ2-5 | . | TRBD2 | TRBV27 | TGTGCCAGCAGTTTCGGGGGGAAGGAGACCCAGTACTTC | CASSFGGKETQYF
TRBJ1-1 | . | . | TRBV20-1 | TGCACCCCGGTCATGAACACTGAAGCTTTCTTT | CTPVMNTEAFF
TRBJ2-7 | . | TRBD2 | TRBV9 | TGTGCCAGCAGCGTAGGCGGGGGGGCCTACGAGCAGTACTTC | CASSVGGGAYEQYF
TRBJ2-5 | . | TRBD2 | TRBV29-1 | TGCAGCGTTCTCGGACTAGCGGGAGGAGAGACCCAGTACTTC | CSVLGLAGGETQYF
TRBJ2-1 | once | TRBD1 | TRBV7-9 | TGTGCCAGCAGCTGGAGCGGACAGGGATTGTATGAGCAGTTCTTC | CASSWSGQGLYEQFF
TRBJ2-7 | . | TRBD1 | TRBV6-1 | TGTGCCAGCAGTGATAGGGCAGGGGGCGGCCTCAAGCCCTACGAGCAGTACTTC | CASSDRAGGGLKPYEQYF
TRBJ2-7 | . | TRBD2 | TRBV7-7 | TGTGCCAGCAGCGTCTCTAGCGGAAGCTCCTACGAGCAGTACTTC | CASSVSSGSSYEQYF
TRBJ2-7 | . | TRBD1 | TRBV10-3 | TGTGCCATCAGTGATGATCAGGGGGCAGTCCACGAGCAGTACTTC | CAISDDQGAVHEQYF
TRBJ2-1 | . | TRBD2 | TRBV13 | TGTGCCAGCAGCGCGGGACTAGGTGTCAATGAGCAGTTCTTC | CASSAGLGVNEQFF
TRBJ2-7 | . | TRBD2 | TRBV28 | TGTGCCAGCAGGGATGGGAACAGCGGGAGCGGAGAGTACTTC | CASRDGNSGSGEYF
TRBJ1-1 | . | TRBD1 | TRBV6-1 | TGTGCCAGCAGTCCAGACCAGGGGGATATAACTGAAGCTTTCTTT | CASSPDQGDITEAFF
TRBJ2-1 | . | TRBD2 | TRBV2 | TGTGCCGGGCTAGTCCTAGCGGGAAGGAATGAGCAGTTCTTC | CAGLVLAGRNEQFF
TRBJ1-1 | . | . | TRBV19 | TGTGCCAGTAGTAAATTGACGGGGAACACTGAAGCTTTCTTT | CASSKLTGNTEAFF
TRBJ2-3 | . | TRBD2 | TRBV10-1 | TGCGCCAGCAGCCGACTAGCGGGCACAGATACGCAGTATTTT | CASSRLAGTDTQYF
TRBJ2-7 | . | TRBD2 | TRBV5-1 | TGCGCCAGCAGCTTGGATAGCGGGAGAAACCCCTACGAGCAGTACTTC | CASSLDSGRNPYEQYF
TRBJ2-5 | . | TRBD1 | TRBV6-4 | TGTGCCAGCAGTACCGGGACAGGGGGAGAGACCCAGTACTTC | CASSTGTGGETQYF
TRBJ2-2 | . | . | TRBV11-3 | TGTGCCAGCAGCGAGGGGGAGACCGGGGAGCTGTTTTTT | CASSEGETGELFF
TRBJ2-7 | . | TRBD2 | TRBV5-8 | TGTGCCAGCAGTTTATCTAGCGGGAGTACATCCTACGAGCAGTACTTC | CASSLSSGSTSYEQYF
TRBJ2-5 | . | . | TRBV7-2 | TGTGCCAGCAGCTTAAAGCCAGGGCTAGAGACCCAGTACTTC | CASSLKPGLETQYF
TRBJ1-4 | . | TRBD1 | TRBV7-2 | TGTGCCAGCAGCCAACAAACAGGGGGTAGTGAAAAACTGTTTTTT | CASSQQTGGSEKLFF
TRBJ2-3 | . | TRBD2 | TRBV7-9 | TGTGCCAGCAGCTTAAGCGGGGGGGCGCAGTATTTT | CASSLSGGAQYF